The 25 T cell receptor beta chains presented below share a single source sample, sequenced in a study of blood T cell repertoires in COVID-19. Generated by immunoSEQ multiplex PCR, the TCRdb table keeps only in-frame clones and is missing some. The sample yields around 280,000 clones, around nine tenths seen once. Sequences were obtained from peripheral blood. The receptor source for this set is a man in his 70s with acute or convalescent COVID-19.

This rearrangement joins TRBV6-6 to TRBJ1-5; perhaps TRBD1 as D (6 bases). The V gene lost 5 bases and the J gene lost 5 bases, with 10 bases spanning the gap. The CDR3 has 13 amino acids. Germline V gives CDR1 MNHNY, CDR2 SVGAGI (reference sequence). The CDR3 loop is CASSNRQDQPQHF. CDR3 nucleotide sequence: TGTGCCAGCAGTAACCGACAGGATCAGCCCCAGCATTTT.

J is TRBJ1-5 and V is TRBV4-2, with a possible D match to TRBD1 (5 bases). With 4 bases removed from V and 2 bases from J, the gap between germline ends came to 15 bases. The CDR3 has 16 amino acids. Germline V gene data show CDR1 as LGHNA and CDR2 as YNFKEQ. Here the CDR3 reads CASSPQGPGGNQPQHF. In nucleotides, the CDR3 is TGTGCCAGCAGCCCCCAAGGACCGGGGGGCAATCAGCCCCAGCATTTT.

This clone came up once. The rearrangement uses TRBV6-5 and TRBJ2-7; 10 bases map to TRBD1. J gave up 7 bases and V 5 bases, and 5 bases lay outside the gene matches. Germline CDR1 reads MNHEY; CDR2 reads SVGAGI. CDR3 length equals 13 residues. Written as DNA, the CDR3 is TGTGCCAGCAGTCTTCCGGGACAGGGGGAGCAGTACTTC. The encoded protein is CASSLPGQGEQYF.

The gene calls are TRBV5-1 and TRBJ2-5; unclear D gene. The V end was cut by 4 bases, the J end by 3 bases, with 4 bases between. This CDR3 has 11 amino acids. Germline V gene sequence: CDR1 SGHRS, CDR2 YFSETQ. CDR3 sequence: CASSREETQYF. CDR3 coding DNA: TGCGCCAGCAGCCGGGAAGAGACCCAGTACTTC.

This clone has only one observation. This chain uses TRBV30 with TRBJ1-3; no reliable D call. The CDR3 runs to 13 residues. Trimming took off 3 bases at V and 4 bases at J, with 10 bases between the two ends. Germline V CDR1 and CDR2: GTSNPN, SVGIG (reference sequence). The CDR3 sequence is CAWSHNLGNTIYF. CDR3 DNA sequence: TGTGCCTGGAGCCACAACCTGGGAAACACCATATATTTT.

This clone was observed a single time. The V and J genes are TRBV19 and TRBJ2-3, with 12 bases lining up with TRBD2. This CDR3 has 14 amino acids. The germline gives CDR1 LNHDA, CDR2 SQIVND (reference sequence). V shed 10 bases, J shed 9 bases, and the junction held 11 bases outside the gene matches. The CDR3: CATSGGARTGTQYF. The CDR3 DNA reads TGTGCCACTAGCGGGGGGGCCAGGACGGGGACGCAGTATTTT.

The chain is built from TRBV6-5 and TRBJ2-1, with D possibly matching TRBD2 (6 bases). Germline assignment: CDR1 MNHEY and CDR2 SVGAGI. The length of the CDR3 is 14 residues. Trimming left V 6 bases short and J 8 bases short, with 17 bases between. CDR3 sequence reads: CASSREKVFHEQFF. The CDR3 DNA is TGTGCCAGCAGCCGGGAGAAGGTGTTTCATGAGCAGTTCTTC.

CDR3 nucleotide sequence: TGTGCCAGCAGCCTCCCGGGACAGAACTCCTACGAGCAGTACTTC. It is translated as CASSLPGQNSYEQYF. This chain links TRBV14 with TRBJ2-7; 7 bases agree with TRBD1. Trimming removed 4 bases from V and 0 bases from J; junction bases left unmatched: 6. The CDR3 totals 15 residues. Germline lookup yields CDR1 SGHDN and CDR2 FVKESK.

V and J are TRBV11-2 and TRBJ1-5, with D hard to call. Germline CDR1 is SGHAT and CDR2 is FQNNGV. This CDR3 has 15 amino acids. V lost 1 base and J 0 bases, leaving 7 bases between the germline ends. The CDR3 region has the DNA TGTGCCAGCAGCTTAGGCCCCGGTAGCAATCAGCCCCAGCATTTT. It codes for CASSLGPGSNQPQHF.

The rearrangement uses TRBV5-4 and TRBJ2-7, with TRBD1 matching over 7 bases. This CDR3 comprises 14 residues. CDR1 and CDR2 from the germline V gene are SGHNT and YYREEE (reference sequence). The J segment lost 10 bases and the V segment lost 3 bases, leaving 13 bases of the junction unmatched. The CDR3 nucleotides are TGTGCCAGCAGCTCGGGACAGAGCCTAAGGCCACAGTACTTC. This codes for CASSSGQSLRPQYF.

This sequence joins TRBV7-9 and TRBJ1-2; D may be TRBD1 (6 bases). This CDR3 is built from 11 residues. V was pared by 5 bases and J by 8 bases, with 9 bases between. Germline-derived CDR1 and CDR2 are SEHNR and FQNEAQ (reference sequence). DNA of the CDR3: TGTGCCAGCAGCGCAGGGGTGGGCTACACCTTC. This sequence encodes CASSAGVGYTF. Variable domain in full (rest from reference TRBV7-9 and TRBJ1-2): DTGVSQNPRHKITKRGQNVTFRCDPISEHNRLYWYRQTLGQGPEFLTYFQNEAQLEKSRLLSDRFSAERPKGSFSTLEIQRTEQGDSAMYLCASSAGVGYTFGSGTRLTVV.

The CDR3 loop is CASSLGTGGSYNSPLHF. Written as DNA, the CDR3 is TGTGCCAGCAGCTTGGGGACAGGGGGCTCCTATAATTCACCCCTCCACTTT. The chain uses TRBV5-4 and TRBJ1-6; 10 nucleotides agree with TRBD1. CDR3 size: 17 residues. With V trimmed by 0 bases and J by 0 bases, 0 bases remained unmatched. Germline loops: CDR1 SGHNT, CDR2 YYREEE (reference sequence).

V gene TRBV27 combines with J gene TRBJ2-3, with 9 bases identical to TRBD1. From germline, CDR1 is MNHEY and CDR2 SMNVEV (reference sequence). The CDR3 consists of 15 residues. V lost 6 bases and J lost 4; bases outside the gene matches: 8. CDR3 in DNA: TGTGCCAGCAGCCCGGGACAGGGTATTTCAGATACGCAGTATTTT. Translation gives CASSPGQGISDTQYF.

This clone has a single count. The chain has TRBV28 and TRBJ1-2; the match to TRBD1 covers 10 bases. The junction had 12 bases not matched to a gene; V was cut back by 5 bases and J by 6 bases. The CDR3 is 16 amino acids. CDR1 MDHEN and CDR2 SYDVKM come from the germline V gene. CDR3 DNA sequence: TGTGCCAGCAGTCCATCACCGGGACAGGGGCATGATGGCTACACCTTC. It translates to CASSPSPGQGHDGYTF.

This chain joins TRBV6-5 and TRBJ1-5; TRBD1 matches at 8 bases. Trimming removed 4 bases from V and 6 bases from J; junction bases left unmatched: 5. From germline, CDR1 is MNHEY and CDR2 SVGAGI. This CDR3 spans 14 amino acids. The CDR3 sequence: CASSSRGTGQPQHF. Written as DNA, the CDR3 is TGTGCCAGCAGTTCTCGAGGGACAGGTCAGCCCCAGCATTTT.

V and J are TRBV6-4 and TRBJ2-5, with unresolved D. V gave up 4 bases and J gave up 5 bases, with 11 bases separating them. Germline CDR1 MRHNA, CDR2 SNTAGT. This CDR3 comprises 13 residues. The CDR3 is CASSASPRETQYF. The CDR3 coding sequence is TGTGCCAGCAGTGCCTCCCCCCGGGAGACCCAGTACTTC.

This clone was seen a few times. The chain combines TRBV12-3 or TRBV12-4 with TRBJ1-6; 7 bases map to TRBD1. The CDR3 has 13 amino acids. V dropped 5 bases and J dropped 9; count of bases not matched to a gene: 4. The CDR3 sequence: CASSRDSVSPLHF. CDR3 bases: TGTGCCAGCAGTCGGGACAGCGTTTCACCCCTCCACTTT.

The chain uses TRBV6-6 and TRBJ1-5; D may be TRBD1 (6 bases). The CDR3 is made up of 15 amino acids. V was trimmed by 2 bases and J by 5 bases, leaving 13 bases between them. Germline CDR1 reads MNHNY; CDR2 reads SVGAGI (reference sequence). For the CDR3, the DNA is TGTGCCAGCAGTTACATACAGGGAAATTATCAGCCCCAGCATTTT. Its protein product is CASSYIQGNYQPQHF.

The genes are TRBV5-1 and TRBJ2-5, with D tentatively TRBD1 (6 bases). The CDR3 covers 15 residues. V lost 4 bases, J lost 4 bases, and 17 bases lay in between. CDR1 is SGHRS and CDR2 is YFSETQ in the germline V gene. CDR3 in DNA: TGCGCCAGCAGCCTGGGACCAGGGGTTCGAGAGACCCAGTACTTC. Translating it yields CASSLGPGVRETQYF.

The chain carries TRBV6-2 or TRBV6-3 and TRBJ2-5; tentatively, D is TRBD2 (6 bases). The V gene lost 2 bases and the J gene lost 2 bases, with 12 bases spanning the gap. This CDR3 comprises 15 residues. Looked up from germline, CDR1 is MNHEY and CDR2 is SVGEGT. In DNA form, the CDR3 reads TGTGCCAGCAGTTACGATCCCGGGGGACAAGAGACCCAGTACTTC. Translation gives CASSYDPGGQETQYF.

The chain combines TRBV3-1 (or the pseudogene TRBV3-2) with TRBJ2-1; no clear D gene. CDR3 size: 12 residues. In germline, CDR1 is LGHDT, CDR2 YNNKEL (reference sequence). V lost 1 base to trimming and J lost 5 bases, with 3 bases between them. The CDR3 loop reads CASSQVNNEQFF. CDR3 nucleotides: TGTGCCAGCAGCCAAGTTAACAATGAGCAGTTCTTC.

The rearrangement joins TRBV2 to TRBJ2-7, with D perhaps TRBD1 (6 bases). The V and J ends lost 6 bases and 0 bases respectively, with 12 bases between them. The CDR3 runs 14 residues. Germline V lookup: CDR1 SNHLY, CDR2 FYNNEI. The CDR3 reads CASSADSPSYEQYF. CDR3 DNA sequence: TGTGCCAGCAGCGCGGACAGTCCCTCCTACGAGCAGTACTTC.

This chain links TRBV3-1 (or the pseudogene TRBV3-2) with TRBJ2-1; D is possibly TRBD2 (5 bases). The CDR3 contains 13 residues. Germline V CDR1 and CDR2: LGHDT, YNNKEL (reference sequence). V lost 2 bases and J lost 6, with 8 bases in between. The CDR3 protein is CASSQLARNEQFF. CDR3 coding DNA: TGTGCCAGCAGCCAACTAGCTCGCAATGAGCAGTTCTTC.

The genes are TRBV5-1 and TRBJ2-3, with 10 positions matching TRBD2. Germline V gene lookup returns CDR1 SGHRS and CDR2 YFSETQ. With 2 bases clipped from V and 2 bases from J, the junction kept 5 bases outside the gene matches. CDR3 length equals 16 residues. The CDR3 sequence: CASSFLAGDPTDTQYF. DNA of the CDR3: TGCGCCAGCAGCTTCCTAGCGGGGGACCCCACAGATACGCAGTATTTT.

V usage is TRBV9 and J usage is TRBJ2-6; no clear D gene. V lost 2 bases, J lost 0 bases, and 3 bases lay in between. Germline CDR1 is SGDLS and CDR2 is YYNGEE. This CDR3 region has 14 residues. The CDR3 protein is CASSVYSGANVLTF. CDR3 bases: TGTGCCAGCAGCGTCTACTCTGGGGCCAACGTCCTGACTTTC.